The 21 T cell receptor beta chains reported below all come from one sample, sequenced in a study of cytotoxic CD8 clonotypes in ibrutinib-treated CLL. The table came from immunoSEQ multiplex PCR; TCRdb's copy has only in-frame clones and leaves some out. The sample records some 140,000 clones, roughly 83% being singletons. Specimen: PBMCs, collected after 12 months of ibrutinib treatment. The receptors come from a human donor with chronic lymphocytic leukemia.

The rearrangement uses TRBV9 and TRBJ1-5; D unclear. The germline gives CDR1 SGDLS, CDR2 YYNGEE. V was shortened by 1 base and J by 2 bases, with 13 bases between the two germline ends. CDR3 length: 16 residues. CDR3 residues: CASSVSWETGNQPQHF. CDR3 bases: TGTGCCAGCAGCGTATCTTGGGAGACTGGCAATCAGCCCCAGCATTTT. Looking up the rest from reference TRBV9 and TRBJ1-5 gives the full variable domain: DSGVTQTPKHLITATGQRVTLRCSPRSGDLSVYWYQQSLDQGLQFLIQYYNGEERAKGNILERFSAQQFPDLHSELNLSSLELGDSALYFCASSVSWETGNQPQHFGDGTRLSIL.

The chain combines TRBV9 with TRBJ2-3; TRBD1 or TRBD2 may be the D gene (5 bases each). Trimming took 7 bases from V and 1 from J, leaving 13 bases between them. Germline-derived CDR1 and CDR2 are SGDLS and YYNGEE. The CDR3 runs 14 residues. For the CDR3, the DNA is TGTGCCAGCGGTTCCAGGGACCGCACAGATACGCAGTATTTT. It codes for CASGSRDRTDTQYF.

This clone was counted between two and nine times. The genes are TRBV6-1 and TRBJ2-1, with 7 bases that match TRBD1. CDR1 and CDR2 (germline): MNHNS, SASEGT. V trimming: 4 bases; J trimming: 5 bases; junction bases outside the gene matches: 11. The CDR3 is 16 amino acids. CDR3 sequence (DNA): TGTGCCAGCAGTGCTCCACCGGGACAGAAGAACAATGAGCAGTTCTTC. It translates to CASSAPPGQKNNEQFF.

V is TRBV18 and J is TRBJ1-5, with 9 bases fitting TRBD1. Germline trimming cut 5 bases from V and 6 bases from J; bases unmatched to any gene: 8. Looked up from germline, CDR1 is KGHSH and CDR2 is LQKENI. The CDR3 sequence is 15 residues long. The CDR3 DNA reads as TGTGCCAGCTCATCCCTACAGGGGGCAAGTCAGCCCCAGCATTTT. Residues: CASSSLQGASQPQHF.

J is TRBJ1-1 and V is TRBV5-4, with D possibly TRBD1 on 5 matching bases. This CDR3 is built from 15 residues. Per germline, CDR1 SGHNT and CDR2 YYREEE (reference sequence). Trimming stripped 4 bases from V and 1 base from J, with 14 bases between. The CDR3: CASSPGSPRNTEAFF. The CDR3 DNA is TGTGCCAGCAGCCCAGGGTCGCCAAGGAACACTGAAGCTTTCTTT.

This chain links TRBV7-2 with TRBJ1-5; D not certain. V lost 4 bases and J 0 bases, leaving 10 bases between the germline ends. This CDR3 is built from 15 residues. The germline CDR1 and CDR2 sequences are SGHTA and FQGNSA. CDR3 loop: CASSSTRNSNQPQHF. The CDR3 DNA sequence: TGTGCCAGCAGCTCTACACGGAATAGCAATCAGCCCCAGCATTTT.

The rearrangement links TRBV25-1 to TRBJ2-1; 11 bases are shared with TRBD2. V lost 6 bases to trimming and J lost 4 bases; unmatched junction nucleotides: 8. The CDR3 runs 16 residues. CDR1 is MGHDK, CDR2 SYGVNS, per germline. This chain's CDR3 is CASSQIGLAGYNEQFF. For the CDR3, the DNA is TGTGCCAGCAGCCAGATCGGACTAGCGGGTTACAATGAGCAGTTCTTC.

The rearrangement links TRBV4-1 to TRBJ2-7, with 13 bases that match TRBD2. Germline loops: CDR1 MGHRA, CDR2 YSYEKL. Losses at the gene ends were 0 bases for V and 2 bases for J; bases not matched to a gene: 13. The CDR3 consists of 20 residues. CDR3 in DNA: TGCGCCAGCAGCCAAGAAAACCCGAGGACTAGCGGGAGAGGAGCCTACGAGCAGTACTTC. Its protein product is CASSQENPRTSGRGAYEQYF.

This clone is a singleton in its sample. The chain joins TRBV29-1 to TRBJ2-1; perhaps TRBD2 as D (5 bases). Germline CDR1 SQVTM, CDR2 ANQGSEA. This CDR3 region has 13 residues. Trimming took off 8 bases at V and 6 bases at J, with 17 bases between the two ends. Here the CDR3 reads CSTNPGGSNEQFF. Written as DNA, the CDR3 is TGCAGCACCAACCCTGGAGGTAGCAATGAGCAGTTCTTC.

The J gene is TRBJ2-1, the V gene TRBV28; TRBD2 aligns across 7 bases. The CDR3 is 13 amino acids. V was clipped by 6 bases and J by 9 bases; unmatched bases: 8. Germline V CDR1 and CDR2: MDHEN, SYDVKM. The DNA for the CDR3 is TGTGCCAGCAGGAGGACTAGTCCGGGTGAGCAGTTCTTC. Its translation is CASRRTSPGEQFF.

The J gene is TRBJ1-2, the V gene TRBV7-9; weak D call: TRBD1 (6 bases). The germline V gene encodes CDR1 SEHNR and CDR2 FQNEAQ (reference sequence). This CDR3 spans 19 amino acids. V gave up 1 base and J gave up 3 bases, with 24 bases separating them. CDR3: CASSLGRGWESLSDYGYTF. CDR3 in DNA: TGTGCCAGCAGCTTAGGCAGGGGCTGGGAATCGCTGTCCGACTATGGCTACACCTTC.

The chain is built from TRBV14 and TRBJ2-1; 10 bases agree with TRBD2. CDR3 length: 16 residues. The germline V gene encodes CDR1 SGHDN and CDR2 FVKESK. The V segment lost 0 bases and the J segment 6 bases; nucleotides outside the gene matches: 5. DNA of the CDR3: TGTGCCAGCAGCCAAGATCGCCTAGCGGGAGTCAATGAGCAGTTCTTC. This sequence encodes CASSQDRLAGVNEQFF.

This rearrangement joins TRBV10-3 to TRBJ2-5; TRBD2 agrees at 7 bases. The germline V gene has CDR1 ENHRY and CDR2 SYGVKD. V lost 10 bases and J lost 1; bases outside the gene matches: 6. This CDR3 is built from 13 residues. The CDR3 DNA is TGTGCCACCCTCCCTAGCGGCCAAGAGACCCAGTACTTC. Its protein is CATLPSGQETQYF.

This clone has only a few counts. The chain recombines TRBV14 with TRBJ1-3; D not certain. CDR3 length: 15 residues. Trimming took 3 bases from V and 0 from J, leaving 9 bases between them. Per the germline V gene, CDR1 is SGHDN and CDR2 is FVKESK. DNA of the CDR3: TGTGCCAGCAGCCAGTCTCGTTACTCTGGAAACACCATATATTTT. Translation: CASSQSRYSGNTIYF.

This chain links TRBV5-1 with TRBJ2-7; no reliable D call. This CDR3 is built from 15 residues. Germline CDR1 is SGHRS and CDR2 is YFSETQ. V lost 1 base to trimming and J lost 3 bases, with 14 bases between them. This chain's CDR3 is CASSLSGPNYYEQYF. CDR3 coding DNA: TGCGCCAGCAGCTTGTCGGGCCCGAACTACTACGAGCAGTACTTC.

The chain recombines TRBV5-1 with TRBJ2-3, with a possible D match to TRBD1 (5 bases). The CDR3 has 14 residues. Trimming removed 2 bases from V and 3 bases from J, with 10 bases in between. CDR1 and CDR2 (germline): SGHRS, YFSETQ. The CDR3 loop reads CASSLGVWTDTQYF. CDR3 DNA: TGCGCCAGCAGCTTAGGGGTTTGGACAGATACGCAGTATTTT.

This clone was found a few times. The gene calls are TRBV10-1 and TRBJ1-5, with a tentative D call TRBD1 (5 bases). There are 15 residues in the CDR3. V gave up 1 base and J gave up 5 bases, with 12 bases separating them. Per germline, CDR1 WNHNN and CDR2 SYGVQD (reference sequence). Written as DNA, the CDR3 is TGCGCCAGCAGTGAGTACGACTGGGGGGATCAGCCCCAGCATTTT. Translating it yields CASSEYDWGDQPQHF.

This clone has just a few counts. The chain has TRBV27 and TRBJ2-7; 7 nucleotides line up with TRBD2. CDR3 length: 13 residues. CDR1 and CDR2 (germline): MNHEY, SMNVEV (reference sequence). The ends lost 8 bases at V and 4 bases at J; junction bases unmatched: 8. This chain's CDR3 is CASSPSGPYEQYF. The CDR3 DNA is TGTGCCAGCTCACCTAGCGGTCCATACGAGCAGTACTTC.

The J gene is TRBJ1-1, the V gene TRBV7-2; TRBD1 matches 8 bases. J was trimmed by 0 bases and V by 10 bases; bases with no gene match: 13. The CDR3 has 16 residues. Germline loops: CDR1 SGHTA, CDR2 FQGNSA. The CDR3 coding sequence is TGTGCCACTGAGAGACAGGGGCGACCGATGAACACTGAAGCTTTCTTT. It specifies CATERQGRPMNTEAFF.

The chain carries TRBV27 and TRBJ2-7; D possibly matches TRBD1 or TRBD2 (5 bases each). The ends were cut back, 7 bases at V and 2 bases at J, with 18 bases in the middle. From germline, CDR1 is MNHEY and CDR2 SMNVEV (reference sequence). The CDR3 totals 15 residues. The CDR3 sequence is CASKRAGMGAYEQYF. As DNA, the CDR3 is TGTGCCAGCAAACGGGCAGGGATGGGAGCCTACGAGCAGTACTTC.

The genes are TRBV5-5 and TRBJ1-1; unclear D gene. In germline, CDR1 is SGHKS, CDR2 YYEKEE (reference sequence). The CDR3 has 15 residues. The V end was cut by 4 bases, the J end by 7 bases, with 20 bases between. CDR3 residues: CASSLAAPETIEAFF. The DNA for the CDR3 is TGTGCCAGCAGCCTGGCCGCTCCAGAAACAATTGAAGCTTTCTTT.